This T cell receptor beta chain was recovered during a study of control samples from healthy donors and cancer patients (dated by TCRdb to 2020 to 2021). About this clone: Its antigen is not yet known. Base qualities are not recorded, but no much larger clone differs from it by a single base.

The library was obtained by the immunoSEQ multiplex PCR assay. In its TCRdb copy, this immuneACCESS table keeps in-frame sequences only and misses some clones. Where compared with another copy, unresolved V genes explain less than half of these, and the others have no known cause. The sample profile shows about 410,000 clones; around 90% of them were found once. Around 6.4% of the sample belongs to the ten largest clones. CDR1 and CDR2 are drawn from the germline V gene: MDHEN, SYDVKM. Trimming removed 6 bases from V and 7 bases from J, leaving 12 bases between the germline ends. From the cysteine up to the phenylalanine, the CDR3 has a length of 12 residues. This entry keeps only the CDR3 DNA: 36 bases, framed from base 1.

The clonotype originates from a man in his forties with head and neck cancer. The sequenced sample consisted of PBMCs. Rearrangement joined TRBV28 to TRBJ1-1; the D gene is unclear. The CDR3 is CASRTGRGEAFF. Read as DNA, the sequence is TGTGCCAGCAGGACCGGACGGGGTGAAGCTTTCTTT.